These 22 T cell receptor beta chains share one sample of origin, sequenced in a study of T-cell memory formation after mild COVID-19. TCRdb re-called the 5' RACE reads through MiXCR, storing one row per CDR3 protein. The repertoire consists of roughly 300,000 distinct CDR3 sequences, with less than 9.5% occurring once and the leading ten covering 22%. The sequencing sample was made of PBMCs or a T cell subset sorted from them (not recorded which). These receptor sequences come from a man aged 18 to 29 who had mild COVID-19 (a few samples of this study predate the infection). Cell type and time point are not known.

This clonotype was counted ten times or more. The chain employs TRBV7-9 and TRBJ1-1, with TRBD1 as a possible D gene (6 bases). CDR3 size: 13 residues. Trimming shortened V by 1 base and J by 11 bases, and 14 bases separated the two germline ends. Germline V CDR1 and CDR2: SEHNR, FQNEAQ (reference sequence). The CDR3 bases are TGTGCCAGCAGCTTAGACGCAGGGGATAGGGCTTTCTTT. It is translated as CASSLDAGDRAFF. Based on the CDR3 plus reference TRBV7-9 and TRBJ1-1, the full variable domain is DTGVSQNPRHKITKRGQNVTFRCDPISEHNRLYWYRQTLGQGPEFLTYFQNEAQLEKSRLLSDRFSAERPKGSFSTLEIQRTEQGDSAMYLCASSLDAGDRAFFGQGTRLTVV.

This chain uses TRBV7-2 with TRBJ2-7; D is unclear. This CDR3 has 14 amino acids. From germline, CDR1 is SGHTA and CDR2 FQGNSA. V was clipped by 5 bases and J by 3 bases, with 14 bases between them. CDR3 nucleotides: TGTGCCAGCAGCCTCCACGGACCGGGCTACGAGCAGTACTTC. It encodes CASSLHGPGYEQYF.

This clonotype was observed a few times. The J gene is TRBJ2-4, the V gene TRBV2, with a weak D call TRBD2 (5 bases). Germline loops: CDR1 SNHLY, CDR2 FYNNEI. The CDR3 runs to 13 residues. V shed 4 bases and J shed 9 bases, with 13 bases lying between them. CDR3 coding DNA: TGTGCCAGCAGTGCGGGGTACCCCCCCATTCAGTACTTC. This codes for CASSAGYPPIQYF.

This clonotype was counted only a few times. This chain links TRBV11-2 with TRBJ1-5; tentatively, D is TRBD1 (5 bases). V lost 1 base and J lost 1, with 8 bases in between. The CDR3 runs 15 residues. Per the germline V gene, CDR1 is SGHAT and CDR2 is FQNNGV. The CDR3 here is CASSLAGNSNQPQHF. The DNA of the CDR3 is TGTGCCAGCAGCTTAGCAGGGAACAGCAATCAGCCCCAGCATTTT. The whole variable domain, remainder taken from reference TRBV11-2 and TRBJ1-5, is EAGVAQSPRYKIIEKRQSVAFWCNPISGHATLYWYQQILGQGPKLLIQFQNNGVVDDSQLPKDRFSAERLKGVDSTLKIQPAKLEDSAVYLCASSLAGNSNQPQHFGDGTRLSIL.

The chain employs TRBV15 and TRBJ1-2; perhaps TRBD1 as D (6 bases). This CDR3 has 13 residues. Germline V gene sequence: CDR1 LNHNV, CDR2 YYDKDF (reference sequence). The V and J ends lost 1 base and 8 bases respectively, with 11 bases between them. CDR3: CATSRGQAEGYTF. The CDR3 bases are TGTGCCACCAGCAGAGGACAGGCGGAGGGCTACACCTTC.

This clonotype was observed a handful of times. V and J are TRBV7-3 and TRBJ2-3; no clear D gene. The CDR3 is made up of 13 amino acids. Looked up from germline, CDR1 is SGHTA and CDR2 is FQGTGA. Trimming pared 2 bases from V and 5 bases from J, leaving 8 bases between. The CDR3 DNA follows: TGTGCCAGCAGCTTAGTATGGGGAGATACGCAGTATTTT. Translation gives CASSLVWGDTQYF.

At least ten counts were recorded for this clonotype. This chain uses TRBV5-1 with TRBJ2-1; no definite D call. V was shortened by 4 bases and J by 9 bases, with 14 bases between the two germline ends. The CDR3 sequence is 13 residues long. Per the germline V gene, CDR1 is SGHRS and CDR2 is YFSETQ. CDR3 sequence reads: CASSRVLVGEQFF. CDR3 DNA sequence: TGCGCCAGCAGCCGTGTTCTAGTGGGTGAGCAGTTCTTC.

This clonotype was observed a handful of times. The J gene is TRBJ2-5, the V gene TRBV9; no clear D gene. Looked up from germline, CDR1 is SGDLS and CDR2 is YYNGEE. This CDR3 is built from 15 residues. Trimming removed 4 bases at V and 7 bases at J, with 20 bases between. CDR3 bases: TGTGCCAGCAGCTCCCTCGGCGGCACCCATGTGACCCAGTACTTC. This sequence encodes CASSSLGGTHVTQYF.

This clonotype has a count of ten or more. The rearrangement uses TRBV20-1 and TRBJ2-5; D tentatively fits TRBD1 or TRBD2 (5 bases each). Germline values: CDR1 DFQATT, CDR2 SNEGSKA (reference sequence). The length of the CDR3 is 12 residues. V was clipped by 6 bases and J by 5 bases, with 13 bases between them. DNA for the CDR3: TGCAGTGCCCAGAGGGACCGCGAGACCCAGTACTTC. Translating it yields CSAQRDRETQYF.

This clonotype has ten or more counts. CDR3 region: CASSPGEETQYF. The DNA of the CDR3 is TGTGCCAGCTCTCCCGGTGAAGAGACCCAGTACTTC. The chain links TRBV6-2 or TRBV6-3 to TRBJ2-5; D call uncertain. There are 12 residues in the CDR3. Looked up from germline, CDR1 is MNHEY and CDR2 is SVGEGT. V was trimmed by 8 bases and J by 3 bases, leaving 10 bases between them.

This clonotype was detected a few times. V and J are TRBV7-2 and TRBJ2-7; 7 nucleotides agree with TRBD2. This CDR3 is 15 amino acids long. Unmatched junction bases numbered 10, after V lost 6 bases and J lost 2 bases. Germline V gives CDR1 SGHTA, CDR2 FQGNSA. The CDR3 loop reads CASSRVGAGAYEQYV. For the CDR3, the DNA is TGTGCCAGCAGTCGGGTCGGGGCGGGGGCCTACGAGCAGTACGTC.

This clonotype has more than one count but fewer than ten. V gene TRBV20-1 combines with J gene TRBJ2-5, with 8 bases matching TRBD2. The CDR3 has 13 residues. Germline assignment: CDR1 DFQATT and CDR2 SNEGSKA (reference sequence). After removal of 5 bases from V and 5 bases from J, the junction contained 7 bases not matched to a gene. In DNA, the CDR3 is TGCAGTGCTTATTACGGGGGGGCGGAGACCCAGTACTTC. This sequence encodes CSAYYGGAETQYF.

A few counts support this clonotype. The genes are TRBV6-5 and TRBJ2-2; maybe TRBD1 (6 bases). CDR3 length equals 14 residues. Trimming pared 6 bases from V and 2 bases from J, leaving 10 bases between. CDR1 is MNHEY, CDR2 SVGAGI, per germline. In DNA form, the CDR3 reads TGTGCCAGCAGCCGCAGGGGAAACACCGGGGAGCTGTTTTTT. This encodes CASSRRGNTGELFF.

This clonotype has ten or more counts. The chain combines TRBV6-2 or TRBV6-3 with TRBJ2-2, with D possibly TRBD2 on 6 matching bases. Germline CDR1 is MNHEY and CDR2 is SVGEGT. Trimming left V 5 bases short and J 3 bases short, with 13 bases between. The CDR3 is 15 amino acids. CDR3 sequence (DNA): TGTGCCAGCAGTAACCGGGACTCGTACACCGGGGAGCTGTTTTTT. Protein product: CASSNRDSYTGELFF.

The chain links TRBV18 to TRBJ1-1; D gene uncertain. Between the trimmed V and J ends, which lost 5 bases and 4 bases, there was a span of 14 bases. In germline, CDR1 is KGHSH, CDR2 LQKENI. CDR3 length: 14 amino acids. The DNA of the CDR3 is TGTGCCAGCTCATCCATCGACCGGGGCACTGAAGCTTTCTTT. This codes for CASSSIDRGTEAFF.

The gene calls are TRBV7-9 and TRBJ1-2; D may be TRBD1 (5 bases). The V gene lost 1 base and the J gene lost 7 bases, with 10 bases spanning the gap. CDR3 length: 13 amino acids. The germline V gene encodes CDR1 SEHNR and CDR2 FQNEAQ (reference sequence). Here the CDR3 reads CASSLGGLGGYTF. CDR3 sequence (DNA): TGTGCCAGCAGCTTAGGGGGCCTGGGTGGCTACACCTTC.

CDR3 coding DNA: TGTGCCAGCAGTTCCCTCAGGGCAGATAGGAGCAATCAGCCCCAGCATTTT. Its translation: CASSSLRADRSNQPQHF. V usage is TRBV27 and J usage is TRBJ1-5; weak D call: TRBD1 (5 bases). Germline V gene lookup returns CDR1 MNHEY and CDR2 SMNVEV (reference sequence). Trimming took off 4 bases at V and 1 base at J, with 17 bases between the two ends. The CDR3 has 17 residues.

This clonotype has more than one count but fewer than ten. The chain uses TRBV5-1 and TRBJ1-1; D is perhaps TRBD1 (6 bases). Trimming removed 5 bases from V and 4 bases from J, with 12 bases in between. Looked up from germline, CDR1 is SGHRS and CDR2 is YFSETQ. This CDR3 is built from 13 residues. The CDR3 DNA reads TGCGCCAGCAGAGAACAGGGTGGCACTGAAGCTTTCTTT. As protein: CASREQGGTEAFF.

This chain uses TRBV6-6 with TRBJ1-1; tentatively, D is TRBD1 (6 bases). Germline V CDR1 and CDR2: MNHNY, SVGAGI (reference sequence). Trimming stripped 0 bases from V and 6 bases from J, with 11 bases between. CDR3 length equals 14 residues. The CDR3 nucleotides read TGTGCCAGCAGTTACTCTCAGGGGAAGGCTGAAGCTTTCTTT. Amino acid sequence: CASSYSQGKAEAFF.

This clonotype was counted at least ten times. The CDR3 sequence is CASSQVAGQATYEQYF. CDR3 nucleotide sequence: TGCGCCAGCAGCCAAGTTGCGGGACAGGCCACCTACGAGCAGTACTTC. The gene calls are TRBV4-1 and TRBJ2-7, with TRBD1 matching 8 bases. Trimming took 1 base from V and 2 from J; bases not matched to a gene: 7. CDR3 length equals 16 residues. Germline values: CDR1 MGHRA, CDR2 YSYEKL.

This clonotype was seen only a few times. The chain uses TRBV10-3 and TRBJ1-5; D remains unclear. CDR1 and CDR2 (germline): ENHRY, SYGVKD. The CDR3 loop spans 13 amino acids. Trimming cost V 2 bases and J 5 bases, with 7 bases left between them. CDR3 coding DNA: TGTGCCATCAGTGAGGAACCTCATCAGCCCCAGCATTTT. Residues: CAISEEPHQPQHF.

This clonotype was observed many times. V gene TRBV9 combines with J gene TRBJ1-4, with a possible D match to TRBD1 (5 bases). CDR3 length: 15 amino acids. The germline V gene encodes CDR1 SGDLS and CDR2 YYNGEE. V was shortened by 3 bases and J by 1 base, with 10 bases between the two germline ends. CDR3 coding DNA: TGTGCCAGCAGCGAGCGGGACGGAACTAATGAAAAACTGTTTTTT. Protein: CASSERDGTNEKLFF.